This T cell receptor (beta chain) came from a study of T cells in Graves' hyperthyroidism and ophthalmopathy. About this clonotype itself: The antigen remains undetermined.

The study's findings and limits: Expanded thyroid clonotypes (above 0.001) were mostly also found in blood. Ophthalmopathy was told apart from stable hyperthyroidism by a 13 V-J model.

Patients showing uncontrolled infection, other autoimmune disease, pregnancy or lactation were ineligible. CDR1 SQVTM and CDR2 ANQGSEA come from the germline V gene. V shed 4 bases and J 6 bases; nucleotides not matched to a gene: 6. CDR3 length: 13 residues. Amplification targeted TCR beta CDR3 regions from RNA transcripts. HTBI primers drove first-round RT-PCR of the TCR CDR3. TCRdb itself ran the multiplex PCR reads through MiXCR, one entry per CDR3 protein. The table lists 650,000 to 800,000 distinct CDR3 sequences, roughly 45% of them singletons. V usage is TRBV29-1 and J usage is TRBJ1-2, with TRBD1 identical over 9 bases. This receptor was obtained from an adult man with Graves' disease, either hyperthyroidism or ophthalmopathy (not recorded which). Specimen: peripheral blood or thyroid tissue (not recorded which). The CDR3 reads CSVAGTGSNGYTF. The CDR3 DNA reads TGCAGCGTTGCCGGGACAGGGTCTAATGGCTACACCTTC.